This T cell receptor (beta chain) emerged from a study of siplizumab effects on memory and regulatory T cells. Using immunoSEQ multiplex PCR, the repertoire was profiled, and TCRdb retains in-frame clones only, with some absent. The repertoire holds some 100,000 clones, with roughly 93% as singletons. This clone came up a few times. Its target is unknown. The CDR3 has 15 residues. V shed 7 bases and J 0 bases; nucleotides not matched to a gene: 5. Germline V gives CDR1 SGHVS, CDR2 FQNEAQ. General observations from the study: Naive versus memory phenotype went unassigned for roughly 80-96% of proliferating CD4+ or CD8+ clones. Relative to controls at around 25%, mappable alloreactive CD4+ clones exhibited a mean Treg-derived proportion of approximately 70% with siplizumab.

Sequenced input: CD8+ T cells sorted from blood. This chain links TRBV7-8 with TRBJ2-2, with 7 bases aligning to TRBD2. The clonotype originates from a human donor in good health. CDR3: CASTPGLPNTGELFF. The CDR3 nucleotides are TGTGCCAGCACCCCGGGACTACCGAACACCGGGGAGCTGTTTTTT.